Each of the 9 T cell receptor beta chains below was sequenced from the same sample in a study of T cell responses to AZD1222 COVID-19 vaccine. Clones were read by immunoSEQ multiplex PCR, and TCRdb kept only the in-frame ones, dropping some. Among 65,000 to 95,000 clones, 70% to 90% were seen once, and the ten largest hold 10% to 15%. The material sequenced was peripheral blood, taken on day 0 of AZD1222 vaccination. The receptors shown here come from an adult in good health.

The rearrangement links TRBV7-3 to TRBJ2-5; TRBD1 matches at 9 bases. Germline V gene lookup returns CDR1 SGHTA and CDR2 FQGTGA. Trimming took 2 bases from V and 5 from J; bases not matched to a gene: 6. The CDR3 sequence is 15 residues long. The DNA of the CDR3 is TGTGCCAGCAGCTTATACGGGACAGGGAGGGAGACCCAGTACTTC. Amino acids: CASSLYGTGRETQYF.

V is TRBV5-6 and J is TRBJ1-1; TRBD1 is a possible D gene (6 bases). The CDR3 runs to 15 residues. Germline CDR1 is SGHDT and CDR2 is YYEEEE. V was clipped by 2 bases and J by 5 bases, with 16 bases between them. The DNA for the CDR3 is TGTGCCAGCAGCTTACAGGGCACAGGGAGGACTGAAGCTTTCTTT. Translation gives CASSLQGTGRTEAFF. The whole variable domain, filled in from reference TRBV5-6 and TRBJ1-1, reads DAGVTQSPTHLIKTRGQQVTLRCSPKSGHDTVSWYQQALGQGPQFIFQYYEEEERQRGNFPDRFSGHQFPNYSSELNVNALLLGDSALYLCASSLQGTGRTEAFFGQGTRLTVV.

This clone turned up a few times. This sequence joins TRBV7-2 and TRBJ2-1; 9 nucleotides match TRBD1. V lost 3 bases and J lost 8; bases outside the gene matches: 8. The CDR3 loop spans 15 amino acids. Germline values: CDR1 SGHTA, CDR2 FQGNSA. The CDR3 loop is CASSFQQGAIDEQFF. CDR3 DNA sequence: TGTGCCAGCAGCTTTCAACAGGGGGCTATCGATGAGCAGTTCTTC.

CDR3 nucleotides: TGTGCCAGCAGCGAGGGACAGGGGACGGGTAATTCACCCCTCCACTTT. Residues: CASSEGQGTGNSPLHF. V is TRBV9 and J is TRBJ1-6; 10 nucleotides match TRBD1. The germline CDR1 and CDR2 sequences are SGDLS and YYNGEE. This CDR3 has 16 residues. The ends lost 3 bases at V and 6 bases at J; junction bases unmatched: 6.

The chain links TRBV7-9 to TRBJ1-1; D might be TRBD1 (5 bases). The CDR3 consists of 14 residues. Germline V gives CDR1 SEHNR, CDR2 FQNEAQ (reference sequence). The V and J ends lost 5 bases and 6 bases respectively, with 16 bases between them. The CDR3 region has the DNA TGTGCCAGCAGCCTTACTCAGGGTAGCGCTGAAGCTTTCTTT. Translation gives CASSLTQGSAEAFF. Full variable domain (rest looked up from reference TRBV7-9 and TRBJ1-1): DTGVSQNPRHKITKRGQNVTFRCDPISEHNRLYWYRQTLGQGPEFLTYFQNEAQLEKSRLLSDRFSAERPKGSFSTLEIQRTEQGDSAMYLCASSLTQGSAEAFFGQGTRLTVV.

This chain uses TRBV6-6 with TRBJ1-2, with 9 bases identical to TRBD1. Germline V CDR1 and CDR2: MNHNY, SVGAGI (reference sequence). This CDR3 comprises 15 residues. V was pared by 6 bases and J by 3 bases, with 8 bases of the junction left unmatched. CDR3 region: CASSSKTGGDYGYTF. The CDR3, as DNA: TGTGCCAGCAGCTCTAAGACAGGGGGTGACTATGGCTACACCTTC.

The V and J genes are TRBV2 and TRBJ1-5; D is unclear. With 3 bases removed from V and 4 bases from J, the gap between germline ends came to 13 bases. Per the germline V gene, CDR1 is SNHLY and CDR2 is FYNNEI. CDR3 length: 15 amino acids. CDR3 nucleotides: TGTGCCAGCAGTGATTTCACACGGTCGAATCAGCCCCAGCATTTT. Its translation is CASSDFTRSNQPQHF.

The V call is TRBV7-9, the J call TRBJ2-7; 12 nucleotides match TRBD2. The V segment lost 1 base and the J segment 4 bases; nucleotides outside the gene matches: 2. Germline loops: CDR1 SEHNR, CDR2 FQNEAQ (reference sequence). This CDR3 has 15 residues. The CDR3, as DNA: TGTGCCAGCAGCTTAGAACTAGCGGGGGGTTACGAGCAGTACTTC. This codes for CASSLELAGGYEQYF.

The chain carries TRBV24-1 and TRBJ2-7, with 7 bases matching TRBD2. Germline CDR1 and CDR2: KGHDR and SFDVKD. CDR3 length equals 15 residues. Trimming took 4 bases from V and 1 from J; bases not matched to a gene: 6. The DNA of the CDR3 is TGTGCCACCAGTGACCCTGGGGGGGAGTCCTACGAGCAGTACTTC. This translates into CATSDPGGESYEQYF.